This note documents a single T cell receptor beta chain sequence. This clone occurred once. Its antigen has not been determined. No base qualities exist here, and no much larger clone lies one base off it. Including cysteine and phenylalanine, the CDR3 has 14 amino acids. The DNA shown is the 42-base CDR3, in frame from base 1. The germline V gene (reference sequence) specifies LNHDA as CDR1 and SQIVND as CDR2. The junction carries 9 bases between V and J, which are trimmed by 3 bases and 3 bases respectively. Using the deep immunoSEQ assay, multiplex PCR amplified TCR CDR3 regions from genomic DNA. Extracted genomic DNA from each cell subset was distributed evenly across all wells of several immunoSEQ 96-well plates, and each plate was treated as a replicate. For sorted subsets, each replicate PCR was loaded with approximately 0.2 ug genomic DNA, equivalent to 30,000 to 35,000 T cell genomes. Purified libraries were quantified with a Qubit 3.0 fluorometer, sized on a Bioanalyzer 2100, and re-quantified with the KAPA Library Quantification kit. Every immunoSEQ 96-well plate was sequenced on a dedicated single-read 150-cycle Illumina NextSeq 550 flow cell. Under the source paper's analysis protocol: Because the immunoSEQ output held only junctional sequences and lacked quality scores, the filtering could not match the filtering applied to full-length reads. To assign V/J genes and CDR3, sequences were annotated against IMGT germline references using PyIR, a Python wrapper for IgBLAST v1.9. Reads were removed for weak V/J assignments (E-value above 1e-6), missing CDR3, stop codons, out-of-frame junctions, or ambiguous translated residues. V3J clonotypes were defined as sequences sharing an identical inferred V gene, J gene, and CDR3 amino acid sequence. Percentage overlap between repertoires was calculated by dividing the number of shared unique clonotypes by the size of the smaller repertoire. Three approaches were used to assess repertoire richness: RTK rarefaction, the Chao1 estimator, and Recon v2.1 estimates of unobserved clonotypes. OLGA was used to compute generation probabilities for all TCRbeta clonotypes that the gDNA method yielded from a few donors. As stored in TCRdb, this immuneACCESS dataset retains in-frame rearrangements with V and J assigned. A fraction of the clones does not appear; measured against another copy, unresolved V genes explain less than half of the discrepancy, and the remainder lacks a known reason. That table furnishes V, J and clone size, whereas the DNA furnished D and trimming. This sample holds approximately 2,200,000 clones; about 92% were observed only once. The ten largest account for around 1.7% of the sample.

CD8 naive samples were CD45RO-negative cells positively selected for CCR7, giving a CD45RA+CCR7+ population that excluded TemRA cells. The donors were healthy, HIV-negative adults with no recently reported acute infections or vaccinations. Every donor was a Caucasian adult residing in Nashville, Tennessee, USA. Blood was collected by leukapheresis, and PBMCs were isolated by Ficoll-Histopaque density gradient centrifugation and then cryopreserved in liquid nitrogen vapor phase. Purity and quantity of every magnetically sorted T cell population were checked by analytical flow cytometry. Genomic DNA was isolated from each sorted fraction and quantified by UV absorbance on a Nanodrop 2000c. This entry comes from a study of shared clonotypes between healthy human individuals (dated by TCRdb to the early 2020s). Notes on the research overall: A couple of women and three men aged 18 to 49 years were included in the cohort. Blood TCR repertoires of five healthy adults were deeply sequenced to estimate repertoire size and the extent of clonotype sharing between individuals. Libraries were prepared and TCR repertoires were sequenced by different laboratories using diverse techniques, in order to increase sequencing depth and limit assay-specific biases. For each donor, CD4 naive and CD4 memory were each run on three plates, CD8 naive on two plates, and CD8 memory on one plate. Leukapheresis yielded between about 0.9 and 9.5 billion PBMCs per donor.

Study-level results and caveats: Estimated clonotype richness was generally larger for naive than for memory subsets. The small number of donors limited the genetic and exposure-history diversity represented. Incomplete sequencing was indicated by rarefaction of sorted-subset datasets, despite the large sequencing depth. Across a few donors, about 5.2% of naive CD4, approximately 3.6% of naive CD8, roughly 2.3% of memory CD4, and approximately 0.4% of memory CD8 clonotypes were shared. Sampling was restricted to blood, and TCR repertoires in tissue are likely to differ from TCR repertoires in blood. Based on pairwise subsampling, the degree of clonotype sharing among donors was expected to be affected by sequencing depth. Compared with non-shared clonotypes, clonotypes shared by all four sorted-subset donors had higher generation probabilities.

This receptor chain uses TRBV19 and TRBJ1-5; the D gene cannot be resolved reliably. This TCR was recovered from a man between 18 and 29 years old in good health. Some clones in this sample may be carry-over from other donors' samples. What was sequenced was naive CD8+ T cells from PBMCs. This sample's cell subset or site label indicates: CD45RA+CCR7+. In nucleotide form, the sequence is TGTGCCAGTAGTATCCCCACCCTCAATCAGCCCCAGCATTTT. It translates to CASSIPTLNQPQHF.